The 27 T cell receptor beta chains below were found in one sample sequenced in a study of early T cells in non-severe SARS-CoV-2 infection. MiXCR, run by TCRdb on the 5' RACE reads, gives a single entry per CDR3 protein. This sample has approximately 70,000 distinct CDR3 sequences; around 12% occur once, and the top ten carry 15% to 19%. This material consisted of whole blood, taken at baseline. These receptors all come from an adult who was a healthcare worker with PCR-confirmed SARS-CoV-2 infection or an uninfected control (not recorded which). The donor label of this sample is uncertain.

This clonotype was counted only a few times. The rearrangement joins TRBV4-3 to TRBJ1-3; D gene uncertain. Trimming stripped 0 bases from V and 0 bases from J, with 12 bases between. The length of the CDR3 is 17 residues. CDR1 is LGHNA and CDR2 is YSLEER in the germline V gene. The CDR3 coding sequence is TGCGCCAGCAGCCAAGATCCCGGAGCGTTCTCTGGAAACACCATATATTTT. Its translation: CASSQDPGAFSGNTIYF.

This chain joins TRBV11-2 and TRBJ2-3; TRBD2 aligns across 8 bases. The CDR3 has 18 amino acids. Germline loops: CDR1 SGHAT, CDR2 FQNNGV. The trim removed 5 bases at V and 2 bases at J, leaving 15 bases unmatched. CDR3: CASSLRRTRTSFTDTQYF. The CDR3 DNA follows: TGTGCCAGCAGCCTTAGAAGGACCAGGACTAGCTTCACAGATACGCAGTATTTT.

The gene calls are TRBV5-1 and TRBJ2-3; maybe TRBD1 (6 bases). The CDR3 sequence is 14 residues long. The V and J ends lost 2 bases and 1 base respectively, with 8 bases between them. Germline assignment: CDR1 SGHRS and CDR2 YFSETQ. The CDR3 DNA reads as TGCGCCAGCAGCTTCTACAGGGGCACAGATACGCAGTATTTT. This encodes CASSFYRGTDTQYF.

The chain carries TRBV28 and TRBJ2-3; TRBD2 agrees at 8 bases. Germline CDR1 is MDHEN and CDR2 is SYDVKM. Unmatched junction bases numbered 8, after V lost 10 bases and J lost 2 bases. The CDR3 is made up of 14 amino acids. CDR3 sequence reads: CAIDAGGLTDTQYF. CDR3 in DNA: TGTGCCATCGACGCGGGGGGCCTCACAGATACGCAGTATTTT.

This clonotype was detected ten times or more. The rearrangement links TRBV7-7 to TRBJ2-7, with 7 bases matching TRBD1. The V gene's germline CDR1 is SSHAT and CDR2 FNYEAQ (reference sequence). The CDR3 sequence is 14 residues long. V trimming: 5 bases; J trimming: 1 base; junction bases outside the gene matches: 5. DNA for the CDR3: TGTGCCAGCAGCCCCGACAGGGTTTCCTACGAGCAGTACTTC. As protein: CASSPDRVSYEQYF.

This clonotype has ten or more counts. The chain uses TRBV6-5 and TRBJ2-7; TRBD1 might be the D (6 bases). The CDR3 runs to 13 residues. V lost 4 bases and J 7 bases, leaving 14 bases between the germline ends. Germline CDR1 MNHEY, CDR2 SVGAGI. This CDR3 reads CASSSTRGREQYF. For the CDR3, the DNA is TGTGCCAGCAGTTCAACCAGGGGAAGGGAGCAGTACTTC.

The sample holds many counts of this clonotype. The chain carries TRBV27 and TRBJ2-7; D unclear. The germline CDR1 and CDR2 sequences are MNHEY and SMNVEV (reference sequence). This CDR3 comprises 13 residues. V was pared by 0 bases and J by 5 bases, with 8 bases between. CDR3 in DNA: TGTGCCAGCAGTTTATCCTACAGCAACGAGCAGTACTTC. Its protein product is CASSLSYSNEQYF.

This chain joins TRBV18 and TRBJ2-7, with D perhaps TRBD1 (5 bases). Germline CDR1 and CDR2: KGHSH and LQKENI. The CDR3 runs 14 residues. The ends were cut back, 6 bases at V and 2 bases at J, with 14 bases in the middle. The CDR3, as DNA: TGTGCCAGCTCCAAGCTCGGCAGGGCCTACGAGCAGTACTTC. Translation gives CASSKLGRAYEQYF.

This clonotype was found many times. This sequence joins TRBV10-3 and TRBJ2-7; 10 positions agree with TRBD1. The germline V gene encodes CDR1 ENHRY and CDR2 SYGVKD. J lost 3 bases, V lost 4 bases, and 0 bases had no gene match. There are 13 residues in the CDR3. The CDR3 region is CAISGTGGYEQYF. The CDR3 DNA follows: TGTGCCATCAGTGGGACAGGGGGCTACGAGCAGTACTTC.

This clonotype was picked up many times. V usage is TRBV11-2 and J usage is TRBJ2-3, with 7 nucleotides matching TRBD2. This CDR3 has 17 residues. The V and J ends lost 2 bases and 4 bases, in that order; junction bases with no gene match: 12. Per germline, CDR1 SGHAT and CDR2 FQNNGV. The CDR3 DNA is TGTGCCAGCAGCTTAAGCCCGCGAGCGGGGTTATCAGATACGCAGTATTTT. As protein: CASSLSPRAGLSDTQYF.

This clonotype came up a few times. The rearrangement uses TRBV2 and TRBJ2-1; the D gene could be TRBD1 or TRBD2 (5 bases each). CDR1 and CDR2 from the germline V gene are SNHLY and FYNNEI. The V end was cut by 4 bases, the J end by 10 bases, with 11 bases between. This CDR3 has 12 residues. The CDR3 loop is CASSAGLGEQFF. CDR3 DNA: TGTGCCAGCAGTGCGGGGCTAGGCGAGCAGTTCTTC. Based on the CDR3 plus reference TRBV2 and TRBJ2-1, the full variable domain is EPEVTQTPSHQVTQMGQEVILRCVPISNHLYFYWYRQILGQKVEFLVSFYNNEISEKSEIFDDQFSVERPDGSNFTLKIRSTKLEDSAMYFCASSAGLGEQFFGPGTRLTVL.

This chain connects TRBV20-1 to TRBJ2-7, with TRBD2 identical over 10 bases. The germline CDR1 and CDR2 sequences are DFQATT and SNEGSKA (reference sequence). With V trimmed by 4 bases and J by 3 bases, 9 bases remained unmatched. CDR3 length equals 15 residues. The CDR3 nucleotides are TGCAGTGCTATAAGCGGGAGGGACCCTATCTACGAGCAGTACTTC. Translated: CSAISGRDPIYEQYF.

This clonotype has at least ten counts. The chain uses TRBV7-3 and TRBJ2-1, with 12 bases fitting TRBD2. With 5 bases clipped from V and 8 bases from J, the junction kept 4 bases outside the gene matches. The CDR3 covers 14 residues. The germline V gene has CDR1 SGHTA and CDR2 FQGTGA. This CDR3 is CASSRTSGKDEQFF. CDR3 DNA: TGTGCCAGCAGCCGGACTAGCGGGAAGGATGAGCAGTTCTTC.

The CDR3 bases are TGTGCCAGCAGCGGCAGTCAGACAGGGGCCAACGTCCTGACTTTC. Protein: CASSGSQTGANVLTF. V is TRBV12-3 or TRBV12-4 and J is TRBJ2-6; no firm D call. The CDR3 has 15 residues. V lost 6 bases and J lost 4, with 13 bases in between.

This clonotype was counted between two and nine times. The chain joins TRBV3-1 to TRBJ2-7; D is perhaps TRBD2 (6 bases). The V gene lost 0 bases and the J gene lost 6 bases, with 12 bases spanning the gap. There are 14 residues in the CDR3. Germline V gives CDR1 LGHDT, CDR2 YNNKEL (reference sequence). CDR3 loop: CASSQDSSGPEQYF. In nucleotides, the CDR3 is TGTGCCAGCAGCCAAGATAGTAGCGGCCCCGAGCAGTACTTC.

The chain is built from TRBV6-1 and TRBJ1-2, with D tentatively TRBD1 (6 bases). The CDR3 contains 13 residues. V lost 3 bases and J lost 6, with 11 bases in between. The germline V gene encodes CDR1 MNHNS and CDR2 SASEGT. In DNA form, the CDR3 reads TGTGCCAGCAGTGAGAGACAGGTTGATGGCTACACCTTC. Its protein product is CASSERQVDGYTF.

The CDR3, as DNA: TGTGCCAGCAGCTACAAGGGGGAGCTGTTTTTT. Translating gives CASSYKGELFF. The chain recombines TRBV11-2 with TRBJ2-2; no firm D call. The V gene lost 4 bases and the J gene lost 8 bases, with 5 bases spanning the gap. The length of the CDR3 is 11 residues. Per the germline V gene, CDR1 is SGHAT and CDR2 is FQNNGV.

A few counts support this clonotype. The V call is TRBV9, the J call TRBJ2-3; 8 bases agree with TRBD1. The V segment lost 3 bases and the J segment 2 bases; nucleotides outside the gene matches: 11. This CDR3 contains 17 residues. Germline lookup yields CDR1 SGDLS and CDR2 YYNGEE. The CDR3 nucleotides read TGTGCCAGCAGCGGACGGACAGGGATGAGTATCACAGATACGCAGTATTTT. It is translated as CASSGRTGMSITDTQYF.

In its sample, this clonotype was seen a few times. V and J are TRBV2 and TRBJ1-1, with TRBD1 as a possible D gene (5 bases). Germline V gene data show CDR1 as SNHLY and CDR2 as FYNNEI. The CDR3 covers 14 residues. Trimming pared 2 bases from V and 1 base from J, leaving 8 bases between. In DNA, the CDR3 is TGTGCCAGCAGTGAATGGCAGGGGAACACTGAAGCTTTCTTT. Amino acid sequence: CASSEWQGNTEAFF.

J is TRBJ2-1 and V is TRBV7-2, with a tentative D call TRBD2 (6 bases). The germline V gene encodes CDR1 SGHTA and CDR2 FQGNSA. This CDR3 contains 11 residues. Trimming took 3 bases from V and 12 from J, leaving 9 bases between them. CDR3 sequence: CASSFGGRQFF. The CDR3 region has the DNA TGTGCCAGCAGCTTCGGGGGTCGGCAGTTCTTC.

V is TRBV5-8 and J is TRBJ2-5; D not resolved. The CDR3 is 12 amino acids. Germline CDR1 is SGHTS and CDR2 is YDEGEE. V lost 2 bases to trimming and J lost 4 bases, with 6 bases between them. The CDR3 coding sequence is TGTGCCAGCAGCTTTACAGCAGAGACCCAGTACTTC. This codes for CASSFTAETQYF.

This clonotype was detected many times. This chain links TRBV12-3 or TRBV12-4 with TRBJ2-5; 9 nucleotides align to TRBD1. This CDR3 comprises 18 residues. J was trimmed by 4 bases and V by 3 bases; bases with no gene match: 15. CDR3 sequence: CASSFSGDRVGFRETQYF. Here the CDR3 DNA reads TGTGCCAGCAGTTTCTCGGGGGACAGGGTAGGATTTAGAGAGACCCAGTACTTC.

This clonotype was detected ten times or more. The chain employs TRBV5-4 and TRBJ2-5; D is undetermined. Germline lookup yields CDR1 SGHNT and CDR2 YYREEE (reference sequence). The ends were cut back, 5 bases at V and 4 bases at J, with 12 bases in the middle. There are 13 residues in the CDR3. CDR3 amino acids: CASRSDLRETQYF. CDR3 sequence (DNA): TGTGCCAGCAGGTCGGACCTCCGAGAGACCCAGTACTTC.

This clonotype has a handful of counts. The chain couples TRBV4-1 to TRBJ1-4, with D unresolved. Trimming left V 5 bases short and J 11 bases short, with 24 bases between. The germline V gene has CDR1 MGHRA and CDR2 YSYEKL. The CDR3 spans 16 residues. The CDR3 DNA is TGCGCCAGCAGCGCAGAAATGTCGGCTCGGAATAGGAAACTGTTTTTT. Translating it yields CASSAEMSARNRKLFF.

This clonotype occurred many times. The CDR3 is CASSRGLAEMGEQFF. The CDR3 DNA reads TGTGCCAGCAGCCGCGGACTAGCGGAAATGGGTGAGCAGTTCTTC. The rearrangement links TRBV9 to TRBJ2-1, with 10 bases aligning to TRBD2. The germline CDR1 and CDR2 sequences are SGDLS and YYNGEE. The CDR3 is 15 residues long. V shed 4 bases and J 9 bases; nucleotides not matched to a gene: 10.

V gene TRBV6-5 combines with J gene TRBJ2-3; 13 bases are shared with TRBD2. Germline V lookup: CDR1 MNHEY, CDR2 SVGAGI. The CDR3 runs to 16 residues. The J segment lost 8 bases and the V segment lost 4 bases, leaving 9 bases of the junction unmatched. The CDR3 DNA is TGTGCCAGCAGTTGGCGGACTAGCGGGAGCGTCGGTACGCAGTATTTT. This codes for CASSWRTSGSVGTQYF.

This clonotype was seen repeatedly, ten times or more. The chain couples TRBV5-1 to TRBJ2-3; 8 positions match TRBD2. V gave up 1 base and J gave up 4 bases; unmatched junction bases: 5. The germline gives CDR1 SGHRS, CDR2 YFSETQ. The CDR3 contains 15 residues. The DNA for the CDR3 is TGCGCCAGCAGCTTGAATCGGGGGGGCGCAGATACGCAGTATTTT. This gives the protein CASSLNRGGADTQYF.